This record covers a single T cell receptor (beta chain). This clonotype was observed a handful of times. Its antigen target is currently unknown. The input lacks base qualities; no much larger clone sits a single base away. This specimen belongs to a study of T cell repertoires in cytomegalovirus infection (dated by TCRdb to about 2019). Concerning the study at large: Peptide stimulations targeted recently identified HLA-C-restricted CMV epitopes, whose presentation resists viral immunomodulation, together with well-studied HLA-B-restricted epitopes. Donor HLA type was relevant to the analysis, because carriage of CMV infection together with the matching HLA type was indicated by public TCR beta signatures. Findings and caveats that apply to the study as a whole: The ex vivo response was dominated by HLA-C-restricted CMV-specific TCR beta clonotypes, which also provided the single most frequent clonotype in two of eight donors. In both this cohort and an independent cohort of more than 350 donors, the cumulative frequency of public TCR beta family members distinguished carriers of CMV infection plus the relevant HLA type.

TCRdb names Illumina HiSeq 1500 as the instrument used. TCRdb reanalyzed the raw reads on its own, using fastp at Q25 for trimming and MiXCR for clone calling, and kept in-frame beta chains. Entries are consolidated by CDR3 protein sequence, retaining the most common genes and DNA. This sample holds about 830,000 distinct CDR3 sequences; 30% to 35% were observed only once. The top ten hold around 12% of the sample. Interpreted using the paper, the treatment or condition label stands for: in vitro stimulation with specific CMV peptide epitopes to enrich CMV-specific T cells. The sequence derives from a human donor in good health (CMV status not recorded). Some clones in this sample may be carry-over from other donors' samples. The specimen comprised cultured CD8+ T cells from PBMCs, sampled from culture after CMV antigen stimulation.

The DNA sequence follows: TGTGCCAGCAGCCTAGGGGAGGGGAGGGCTGAAGCTTTCTTT. Its protein is CASSLGEGRAEAFF. The sequence joins TRBV5-5 to TRBJ1-1; TRBD1 is a weak D gene call, 5 bases matching. CDR1 is given as SGHKS and CDR2 as YYEKEE, both from the germline V gene (reference sequence). Reading from cysteine to phenylalanine, the CDR3 counts 14 amino acids. The kept DNA is CDR3 alone, 42 bases in frame from the first base. V lost 4 bases and J lost 6 bases; the stretch between them is 16 bases long.